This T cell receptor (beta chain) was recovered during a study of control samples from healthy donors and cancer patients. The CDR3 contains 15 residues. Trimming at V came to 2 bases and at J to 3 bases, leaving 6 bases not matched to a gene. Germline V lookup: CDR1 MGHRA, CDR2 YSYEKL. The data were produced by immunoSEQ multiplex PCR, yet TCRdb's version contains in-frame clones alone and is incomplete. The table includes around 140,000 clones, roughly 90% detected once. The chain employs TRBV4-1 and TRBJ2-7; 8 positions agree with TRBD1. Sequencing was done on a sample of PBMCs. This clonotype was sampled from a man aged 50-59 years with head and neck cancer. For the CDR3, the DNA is TGCGCCAGCAGCCAACAGGACAGGGAAGTCTACGAGCAGTACTTC. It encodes CASSQQDREVYEQYF.